Sequencing of this TCR beta chain was carried out in a study of radiotherapy plus CTLA-4 blockade in lung cancer listed by TCRdb under 2018. For the wider study: Among the enrolled patients, approximately 18% had an objective response, and 31% reached disease control.

Focal radiation therapy combined with CTLA-4 blockade (ipilimumab) was tested in patients with chemo-refractory metastatic non-small-cell lung cancer. Study-wide findings and limitations: After treatment with radiotherapy and ipilimumab, TCR clones that came from tumors expanded in the peripheral blood. The strongest predictors of response were reported to be early dynamic shifts in blood T cell clones along with a rise in serum interferon-beta following radiation.

Library construction relied on the immunoSEQ multiplex PCR assay. TCRdb stores this immuneACCESS table with in-frame sequences only. Part of the clones is absent; in the studies checked, under half of the shortfall reflects unresolved V genes, and no reason is known for the rest. For this sample the table gives about 120,000 clones, of which roughly 74% were detected only once. The ten most abundant clones make up 4.5% to 6.5% of the sample. As regards this clone: No cognate antigen has been identified for it. No base qualities exist here, and no much larger clone lies one base off it.

V is cut back by 3 bases and J by 7 bases, with 11 bases in the junction unmatched. From its cysteine to its phenylalanine, the CDR3 spans 16 amino acids. CDR3 DNA only is kept here, 48 bases in frame from base 1. According to the germline V gene, CDR1 reads MDHEN and CDR2 reads SYDVKM. The receptor was isolated from a human donor with non-small cell lung cancer who had a partial response to radiotherapy plus ipilimumab. Recombination connected TRBV28 to TRBJ2-1; 8 bases in between match TRBD2. The source material was peripheral blood, sampled from a patient treated with radiotherapy plus ipilimumab. The CDR3 sequence is CASSFKLAGTSNEQFF. The DNA reads as follows: TGTGCCAGCAGTTTCAAATTAGCCGGGACTAGTAATGAGCAGTTCTTC.